These T cell receptor beta chains were read from a single sample in a study of T cells in Graves' hyperthyroidism and ophthalmopathy. TCRdb re-called the multiplex PCR reads with MiXCR, one entry per CDR3 protein. There are more than 500,000 distinct CDR3 sequences in the sample; around 46% occur only once, and 15% to 20% lies in the top ten. Sequencing used peripheral blood or thyroid tissue (not recorded which). The receptor source for this set is an adult woman with Graves' disease, either hyperthyroidism or ophthalmopathy (not recorded which). The CDR3 runs from the conserved cysteine through the conserved F or W. D genes are given only for firm matches. Clone sizes are given selectively: once, few, many, or a class where the clone is expanded.

V,size,J,length,D,CDR3,DNA
TRBV7-2,NA,TRBJ1-1,16,TRBD1,CASSSRQQGANTEAFF,TGTGCCAGCAGCTCCCGCCAACAGGGGGCGAACACTGAAGCTTTCTTT
TRBV5-1,NA,TRBJ2-6,15,NA,CASRQTSSGANVLTF,TGCGCCAGCAGGCAAACTAGCTCTGGGGCCAACGTCCTGACTTTC
TRBV29-1,NA,TRBJ1-1,13,NA,CSGTAKMNTEAFF,TGCAGCGGGACAGCAAAAATGAACACTGAAGCTTTCTTT
TRBV9,many,TRBJ1-4,14,NA,CASSVVPSGGKLFF,TGTGCCAGCAGCGTAGTACCTAGTGGGGGAAAACTGTTTTTT
TRBV7-2,NA,TRBJ1-2,14,NA,CASSPFDSAYGYTF,TGTGCCAGCAGCCCTTTTGACAGTGCCTATGGCTACACCTTC
TRBV20-1,many,TRBJ1-1,14,NA,CSARESWDPWPAFF,TGCAGTGCTAGAGAGAGTTGGGACCCGTGGCCAGCTTTCTTT
TRBV5-6,many,TRBJ2-7,15,NA,CASSTGSSTLGEQYF,TGTGCCAGCAGCACGGGATCTAGCACCCTCGGCGAGCAGTACTTC
TRBV20-1,many,TRBJ2-7,13,TRBD1,CSAPDRASYEQYF,TGCAGTGCTCCGGACAGGGCCTCCTACGAGCAGTACTTC
TRBV10-1,NA,TRBJ2-7,13,NA,CASLGPGPYEQYF,TGCGCCAGCTTAGGTCCGGGGCCCTACGAGCAGTACTTC
TRBV7-2,once,TRBJ1-4,15,NA,CASSPLTGRYEKLFF,TGTGCCAGCAGCCCTCTGACAGGACGGTATGAAAAACTGTTTTTT
TRBV28,few,TRBJ1-5,14,NA,CASSLLYSNQPQHF,TGTGCCAGCAGTTTGCTCTATAGCAATCAGCCCCAGCATTTT
TRBV7-3,once,TRBJ1-2,13,NA,CASSPGGQDGYTF,TGTGCCAGCAGCCCCGGGGGTCAGGATGGCTACACCTTC
TRBV20-1,NA,TRBJ2-2,14,NA,CSAVPGFNTGELFF,TGCAGTGCTGTCCCGGGCTTTAACACCGGGGAGCTGTTTTTT
TRBV15,NA,TRBJ1-2,14,NA,CATSSSRPNYGYTF,TGTGCCACCAGCTCTAGCAGACCTAACTATGGCTACACCTTC
TRBV7-2,many,TRBJ1-1,14,NA,CASRFGRQSTEAFF,TGTGCCAGCAGATTTGGACGGCAGAGCACTGAAGCTTTCTTT
TRBV11-2,many,TRBJ1-5,13,NA,CASSLQSNQPQHF,TGTGCCAGCAGCTTACAGAGCAATCAGCCCCAGCATTTT
TRBV10-3,NA,TRBJ2-2,16,NA,CAISDGGGWNTGELFF,TGTGCCATCAGTGATGGAGGGGGATGGAACACCGGGGAGCTGTTTTTT
TRBV20-1,NA,TRBJ1-1,14,NA,CSASVTPGPREAFF,TGCAGTGCTAGTGTTACCCCGGGCCCCCGTGAAGCTTTCTTT
TRBV4-1,NA,TRBJ1-4,19,TRBD1,CASSQDLVRGGQGNEKLFF,TGCGCCAGCAGCCAAGACTTGGTGAGGGGAGGACAGGGTAATGAAAAACTGTTTTTT
TRBV29-1,NA,TRBJ1-2,12,TRBD1,CSVGTGRSGYTF,TGCAGCGTAGGGACAGGGAGAAGCGGCTACACCTTC
TRBV7-9,NA,TRBJ2-6,18,TRBD2,CASSPRLAGGPGANVLTF,TGTGCCAGCAGCCCCCGACTAGCGGGAGGGCCTGGGGCCAACGTCCTGACTTTC
TRBV29-1,many,TRBJ1-1,16,TRBD1,CSVRGTGEPMNTEAFF,TGCAGCGTTCGAGGGACAGGAGAACCTATGAACACTGAAGCTTTCTTT
TRBV12-3/TRBV12-4,many,TRBJ2-7,13,NA,CASSAGQHYEQYF,TGTGCCAGCAGTGCCGGACAGCACTACGAGCAGTACTTC
TRBV11-2,NA,TRBJ2-5,14,TRBD1,CASSLAGTAETQYF,TGTGCCAGCAGCTTAGCAGGGACAGCGGAGACCCAGTACTTC
TRBV10-3,NA,TRBJ2-5,14,TRBD2,CAISAGTSQETQYF,TGTGCCATCAGTGCCGGGACTAGCCAAGAGACCCAGTACTTC
TRBV27,NA,TRBJ1-1,11,NA,CASSSRLEAFF,TGTGCCAGCAGTTCGAGACTTGAAGCTTTCTTT
TRBV10-3,NA,TRBJ2-7,16,NA,CASSDKRGRFSYEQYF,TGTGCCAGCAGTGACAAAAGAGGTCGGTTCTCCTACGAGCAGTACTTC
TRBV4-1,many,TRBJ2-7,14,NA,CASSQGEEGYEQYF,TGCGCCAGCAGCCAAGGGGAGGAGGGTTACGAGCAGTACTTC
TRBV4-1,many,TRBJ2-7,15,TRBD1,CASSQPRDSSYEQYF,TGCGCCAGCAGCCAACCTAGGGACAGCTCCTACGAGCAGTACTTC
TRBV14,few,TRBJ2-7,12,NA,CASSHPRHEQYF,TGTGCCAGCAGCCACCCACGCCACGAGCAGTACTTC
TRBV7-3,NA,TRBJ2-3,17,TRBD2,CASSLTASGRATDTQYF,TGTGCCAGCAGCTTAACGGCTAGCGGGAGGGCCACGGATACGCAGTATTTT
TRBV2,many,TRBJ2-7,14,NA,CASSPGDPSHEQYF,TGTGCCAGCAGCCCAGGGGACCCTAGCCACGAGCAGTACTTC
TRBV7-2,NA,TRBJ2-5,15,TRBD2,CASSSHSGGGETQYF,TGTGCCAGCAGCTCCCATTCGGGGGGTGGAGAGACCCAGTACTTC
TRBV7-2,NA,TRBJ1-5,15,NA,CASSLKLGHRQPQHF,TGTGCCAGCAGCTTAAAACTGGGACATAGGCAGCCCCAGCATTTT
TRBV7-3,few,TRBJ2-1,14,TRBD1,CASSLLGGEGEQFF,TGTGCCAGCAGCTTACTAGGGGGCGAGGGTGAGCAGTTCTTC
TRBV12-3/TRBV12-4,NA,TRBJ2-5,13,NA,CASSSTGNQPQYF,TGTGCCAGCAGTTCGACAGGAAATCAGCCCCAGTACTTC
TRBV24-1,many,TRBJ1-1,15,TRBD1,CATSDPRTGNTEAFF,TGTGCCACCAGTGACCCCAGGACAGGTAACACTGAAGCTTTCTTT
TRBV7-2,many,TRBJ2-6,18,TRBD2,CASSLYSGRFSGANVLTF,TGTGCCAGCAGCTTATACAGCGGGAGGTTCTCTGGGGCCAACGTCCTGACTTTC
TRBV7-2,NA,TRBJ1-2,11,NA,CASSLRMGNTF,TGTGCCAGCAGCTTAAGAATGGGAAACACCTTC
TRBV4-1,few,TRBJ2-7,16,NA,CASSQVLRGGGYEQYF,TGCGCCAGCAGCCAAGTCCTGAGAGGTGGTGGCTACGAGCAGTACTTC
TRBV7-2,NA,TRBJ2-7,15,TRBD1,CASSSSGTGLTEQYF,TGTGCCAGCAGCTCCTCGGGGACAGGGTTAACCGAGCAGTACTTC
TRBV9,many,TRBJ2-2,16,NA,CASSEGTIKNTGELFF,TGTGCCAGCAGCGAGGGAACTATAAAGAACACCGGGGAGCTGTTTTTT
TRBV7-9,many,TRBJ2-7,15,NA,CASSPLGQGIDEQYF,TGTGCCAGCAGTCCCCTCGGGCAGGGGATCGACGAGCAGTACTTC
TRBV11-1,NA,TRBJ2-7,14,NA,CASSRATRPYEQYF,TGTGCCAGCAGCAGGGCAACTAGGCCCTACGAGCAGTACTTC
TRBV29-1,NA,TRBJ1-4,13,NA,CSVAVGRNEKLFF,TGCAGCGTTGCGGTGGGGCGTAATGAAAAACTGTTTTTT
TRBV4-1,many,TRBJ1-1,16,NA,CASSQDKFAGDTEAFF,TGCGCCAGCAGCCAAGACAAGTTCGCCGGGGACACTGAAGCTTTCTTT
TRBV10-3,many,TRBJ1-3,13,NA,CAIRAQGGNTIYF,TGTGCCATCAGAGCGCAGGGCGGAAACACCATATATTTT
TRBV5-1,few,TRBJ2-5,16,NA,CASSRRGHTGGETQYF,TGCGCCAGCAGTCGTCGTGGCCATACCGGGGGAGAGACCCAGTACTTC